This entry is about one T cell receptor beta chain. What this receptor recognizes is not known. Base qualities are not provided; no much larger clone lies one nucleotide away. Enrolling through a virtual design, the prospective study's participants ranged in age from about 18 to 89 years and lived across some 23 United States geographic areas. In the prospective study, cohorts were assigned on the basis of participant-reported clinical history obtained from a screening survey and a study questionnaire. In the prospective study, mobile phlebotomists collected whole blood, serum and a nasopharyngeal or oropharyngeal swab from each participant. Over a roughly 2-month period, participants in the prospective study had the option of providing additional blood draws and questionnaires. Blood samples from the prospective study were shipped frozen or at room temperature prior to DNA extraction. The record originates from a study of blood T cell repertoires in COVID-19 (TCRdb year 2020). For the study in its entirety: The collaborator samples originated in the United States, Italy and Spain and spanned the acute and convalescent phases of COVID-19. The material from the prospective study consisted of cDNA or gDNA derived from T cells, B-cell-depleted T cells, or PBMCs. Deeply sampled blood TCRbeta repertoires from subjects exposed to, actively infected with, or recovered from COVID-19 were included in the dataset. A freely available public database, intended as a resource for researchers studying the immune response to SARS-CoV-2, is where the repertoires were released. The samples were drawn from two sources: the first 160 participants of the ongoing ImmuneRACE study, and some 1,300 subjects contributed by 6 global collaborators. Sample metadata almost always included a de-identified subject ID, COVID-19 status, age in years and sex. HLA class I and class II types, where available, came from metadata supplied by the sample provider rather than from assay-based typing.

The research as a whole found: Clinical and demographic metadata were provided uncurated, with the amount varying by source and participant.

The immunoSEQ Assay, a bias-controlled multiplex PCR, was used to amplify TCRbeta CDR3 regions from genomic DNA. The authors' analysis ran thus. The number of nucleated cells in each sample was estimated from the amplification of reference gene primers within the assay. To quantify the absolute abundance of each unique TCRbeta CDR3 rearrangement, sequence reads were collapsed and filtered. For each sample, productive Simpson clonality was calculated as the square root of Simpson's diversity index over productive rearrangements. TCRdb's version of the immuneACCESS table is confined to in-frame rearrangements and falls short of the full clone set. An unresolved V gene accounts for under half of the shortfall where checked; the remainder is of unknown origin. Clone size and V and J calls were adopted from that table, with D and trimming inferred from the DNA. This sample has about 140,000 clones in its table, and 80% to 90% of those were observed once. 3% to 3.5% of the sample rests with the top ten.

CDR1 GTSNPN and CDR2 SVGIG are derived from the germline V gene (reference sequence). Trimming removed 5 bases from V and 4 bases from J, leaving 14 bases between the germline ends. The CDR3 runs 13 residues from the cysteine to the phenylalanine. The kept DNA is CDR3 alone, 39 bases in frame from the first base. The sequence derives from a woman between 45 and 60 years old with acute COVID-19. Sequenced sample: PBMCs or T cells enriched from blood (not recorded which). The chain is encoded by TRBV30 joined to TRBJ1-2; the D gene remains uncertain. The nucleotides are TGTGCCTGGGCCAAGGCAGGCCTCTATGGCTACACCTTC. Its translation reads: CAWAKAGLYGYTF. With the portions outside the CDR3 filled from the reference TRBV30 and TRBJ1-2 genes, the complete variable region becomes SQTIHQWPATLVQPVGSPLSLECTVEGTSNPNLYWYRQAAGRGLQLLFYSVGIGQISSEVPQNLSASRPQDRQFILSSKKLLLSDSGFYLCAWAKAGLYGYTFGSGTRLTVV.